These 18 T cell receptor beta chains were all obtained from the same sample, sequenced in a study of cytotoxic CD8 clonotypes in ibrutinib-treated CLL. TCRdb's copy holds only in-frame clones and misses some; the assay was immunoSEQ multiplex PCR. The table shows under 200,000 clones, with 81% occurring only once. The material was PBMCs, obtained after 12 months of ibrutinib treatment. All receptors derive from a human donor with chronic lymphocytic leukemia.

The chain joins TRBV5-1 to TRBJ2-1; a possible D gene is TRBD2 (6 bases). Per the germline V gene, CDR1 is SGHRS and CDR2 is YFSETQ. This CDR3 has 15 residues. Trimming cost V 0 bases and J 3 bases, with 10 bases left between them. The CDR3 reads CASSLGGVNYNEQFF. The CDR3 coding sequence is TGCGCCAGCAGCTTGGGCGGGGTTAACTACAATGAGCAGTTCTTC. The full variable domain, in which reference TRBV5-1 and TRBJ2-1 provide the parts outside the CDR3, is KAGVTQTPRYLIKTRGQQVTLSCSPISGHRSVSWYQQTPGQGLQFLFEYFSETQRNKGNFPGRFSGRQFSNSRSEMNVSTLELGDSALYLCASSLGGVNYNEQFFGPGTRLTVL.

The chain has TRBV5-1 and TRBJ2-3, with a tentative D call TRBD1 (5 bases). Germline V CDR1 and CDR2: SGHRS, YFSETQ. The ends were cut back, 0 bases at V and 6 bases at J, with 11 bases in the middle. This CDR3 region has 14 residues. The DNA of the CDR3 is TGCGCCAGCAGCTTGGCGGTAGGGGTGGATACGCAGTATTTT. This translates into CASSLAVGVDTQYF.

This clone appeared once. The rearrangement links TRBV7-2 to TRBJ2-5; TRBD1 matches 10 bases. The CDR3 length is 18 residues. The V and J ends lost 4 bases and 4 bases, in that order; junction bases with no gene match: 15. Germline loops: CDR1 SGHTA, CDR2 FQGNSA. The CDR3 DNA is TGTGCCAGCAGCTCCAATCGACCGGGACAGGGGCACCGAGAGACCCAGTACTTC. This translates into CASSSNRPGQGHRETQYF.

The chain is built from TRBV27 and TRBJ2-5; the match to TRBD1 covers 8 bases. The CDR3 is 14 amino acids. V shed 5 bases and J 5 bases; nucleotides not matched to a gene: 7. Germline V gene sequence: CDR1 MNHEY, CDR2 SMNVEV (reference sequence). This CDR3 is CASSPQGALETQYF. The CDR3, as DNA: TGTGCCAGCAGTCCGCAGGGGGCCTTGGAGACCCAGTACTTC.

The chain carries TRBV5-8 and TRBJ1-5; 7 bases are shared with TRBD1. Germline V gene sequence: CDR1 SGHTS, CDR2 YDEGEE. V lost 0 bases, J lost 4 bases, and 1 base stayed unmatched. The CDR3 runs to 14 residues. Written as DNA, the CDR3 is TGTGCCAGCAGCTTGGACAGGGGAAATCAGCCCCAGCATTTT. This encodes CASSLDRGNQPQHF.

This chain connects TRBV30 to TRBJ2-7; no firm D call. Trimming shortened V by 3 bases and J by 3 bases, and 15 bases separated the two germline ends. This CDR3 has 14 residues. Germline V gene lookup returns CDR1 GTSNPN and CDR2 SVGIG (reference sequence). The CDR3 nucleotides are TGTGCCTGGAGGGGGTCGGAGACCTTCTACGAGCAGTACTTC. This translates into CAWRGSETFYEQYF.

This rearrangement joins TRBV19 to TRBJ2-1, with a tentative D call TRBD1 (6 bases). CDR1 and CDR2 (germline): LNHDA, SQIVND (reference sequence). V was clipped by 5 bases and J by 7 bases, with 12 bases between them. The CDR3 contains 13 residues. CDR3 in DNA: TGTGCCAGTAGTCAGGGGCTCCAGAATGAGCAGTTCTTC. Its protein product is CASSQGLQNEQFF.

In its sample, this clone was seen once. The chain links TRBV30 to TRBJ1-2, with D hard to call. V was shortened by 5 bases and J by 2 bases, with 9 bases between the two germline ends. Germline CDR1 is GTSNPN and CDR2 is SVGIG (reference sequence). The CDR3 is made up of 12 amino acids. DNA of the CDR3: TGTGCCTGGGCGCAGGTAAACTATGGCTACACCTTC. Its protein is CAWAQVNYGYTF.

The V gene is TRBV29-1, the J gene TRBJ2-5; D is perhaps TRBD1 (5 bases). In germline, CDR1 is SQVTM, CDR2 ANQGSEA. CDR3 length: 14 amino acids. V lost 4 bases and J 2 bases, leaving 14 bases between the germline ends. Here the CDR3 DNA reads TGCAGCGTTGCCCTGACAGTAACTCAAGAGACCCAGTACTTC. Encoded protein: CSVALTVTQETQYF.

The chain recombines TRBV4-1 with TRBJ2-3; 15 bases agree with TRBD2. The germline CDR1 and CDR2 sequences are MGHRA and YSYEKL. V dropped 2 bases and J dropped 4; count of bases not matched to a gene: 10. This CDR3 comprises 19 residues. The CDR3 here is CASSQTRTSGGVWADTQYF. The CDR3 DNA sequence: TGCGCCAGCAGCCAAACCCGGACTAGCGGGGGGGTTTGGGCAGATACGCAGTATTTT.

V gene TRBV28 combines with J gene TRBJ2-5; 10 bases agree with TRBD2. Trimming removed 4 bases from V and 2 bases from J; junction bases left unmatched: 4. CDR3 length: 15 residues. Germline V gene data show CDR1 as MDHEN and CDR2 as SYDVKM. CDR3: CASSSPLAGQETQYF. CDR3 DNA sequence: TGTGCCAGCAGTTCCCCACTAGCGGGACAAGAGACCCAGTACTTC.

V and J are TRBV28 and TRBJ1-2; 12 nucleotides match TRBD1. This CDR3 region has 14 residues. Unmatched junction bases numbered 6, after V lost 5 bases and J lost 8 bases. Germline lookup yields CDR1 MDHEN and CDR2 SYDVKM. The CDR3 loop is CASSGTGGLGGYTF. CDR3 nucleotides: TGTGCCAGCAGTGGGACAGGGGGCTTAGGGGGCTACACCTTC.

The chain uses TRBV6-5 and TRBJ1-1; 7 positions match TRBD1. The length of the CDR3 is 15 residues. V lost 4 bases to trimming and J lost 3 bases; unmatched junction nucleotides: 8. CDR1 and CDR2 from the germline V gene are MNHEY and SVGAGI. The CDR3 sequence: CASSSSDRVDTEAFF. Written as DNA, the CDR3 is TGTGCCAGCAGTTCTTCCGACAGGGTTGACACTGAAGCTTTCTTT.

This chain joins TRBV27 and TRBJ2-7; tentatively, D is TRBD2 (6 bases). The CDR3 is 19 amino acids. Germline CDR1 MNHEY, CDR2 SMNVEV (reference sequence). With 4 bases removed from V and 2 bases from J, the gap between germline ends came to 27 bases. CDR3 DNA sequence: TGTGCCAGCAGTTATATTCTCGGGGGTGGCGGGAAACCCACCTACGAGCAGTACTTC. It translates to CASSYILGGGGKPTYEQYF.

This chain uses TRBV6-1 with TRBJ1-5; TRBD1 is a possible D gene (5 bases). This CDR3 region has 17 residues. The germline V gene has CDR1 MNHNS and CDR2 SASEGT. V dropped 0 bases and J dropped 1 base, with 13 bases sitting between them. CDR3 protein: CASSEAFLGGSNQPQHF. The DNA of the CDR3 is TGTGCCAGCAGTGAAGCGTTCCTGGGGGGGAGCAATCAGCCCCAGCATTTT.

The CDR3 bases are TGTGCCAGCAGCCCTTGGACAGAGGCCTACGAGCAGTACTTC. Residues: CASSPWTEAYEQYF. The genes are TRBV9 and TRBJ2-7, with D maybe TRBD1 (6 bases). The CDR3 extends over 14 amino acids. Trimming cost V 4 bases and J 2 bases, with 13 bases left between them. Germline V gives CDR1 SGDLS, CDR2 YYNGEE.

The rearrangement uses TRBV27 and TRBJ2-7; 9 bases are a match to TRBD1. The V gene's germline CDR1 is MNHEY and CDR2 SMNVEV (reference sequence). The CDR3 runs to 21 residues. The V gene end was trimmed by 5 bases and the J gene end by 6 bases; junction bases not matched to a gene: 29. CDR3: CASSRDRVAPFRHQQPPEQYF. CDR3 coding DNA: TGTGCCAGCAGTAGGGACAGGGTGGCCCCCTTTCGGCATCAGCAACCCCCCGAGCAGTACTTC.

The chain couples TRBV28 to TRBJ2-5; 9 bases are shared with TRBD2. The ends lost 3 bases at V and 5 bases at J; junction bases unmatched: 10. CDR1 and CDR2 (germline): MDHEN, SYDVKM. This CDR3 spans 16 amino acids. As DNA, the CDR3 is TGTGCCAGCAGTTTGTACGCGGGAGGGCCCGGGGAGACCCAGTACTTC. The encoded protein is CASSLYAGGPGETQYF.